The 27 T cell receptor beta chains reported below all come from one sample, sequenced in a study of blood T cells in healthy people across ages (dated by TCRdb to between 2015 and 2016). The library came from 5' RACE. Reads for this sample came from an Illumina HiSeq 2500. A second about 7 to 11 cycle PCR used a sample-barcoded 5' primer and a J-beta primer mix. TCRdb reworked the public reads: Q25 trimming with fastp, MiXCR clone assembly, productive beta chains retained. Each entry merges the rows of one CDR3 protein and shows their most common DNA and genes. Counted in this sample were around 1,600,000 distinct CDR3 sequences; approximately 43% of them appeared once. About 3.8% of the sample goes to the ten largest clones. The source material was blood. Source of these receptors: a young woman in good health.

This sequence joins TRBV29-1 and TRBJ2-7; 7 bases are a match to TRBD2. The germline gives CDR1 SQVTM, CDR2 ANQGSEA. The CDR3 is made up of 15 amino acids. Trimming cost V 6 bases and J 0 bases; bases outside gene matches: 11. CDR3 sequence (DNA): TGCAGCGTCGGGGATATGAGGGAGGGCTCCTACGAGCAGTACTTC. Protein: CSVGDMREGSYEQYF.

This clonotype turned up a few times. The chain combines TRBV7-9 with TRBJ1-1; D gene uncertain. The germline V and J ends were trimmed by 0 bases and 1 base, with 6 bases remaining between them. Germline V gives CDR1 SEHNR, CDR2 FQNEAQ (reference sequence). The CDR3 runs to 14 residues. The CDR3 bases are TGTGCCAGCAGCTTAGCAACGGAGAACACTGAAGCTTTCTTT. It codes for CASSLATENTEAFF.

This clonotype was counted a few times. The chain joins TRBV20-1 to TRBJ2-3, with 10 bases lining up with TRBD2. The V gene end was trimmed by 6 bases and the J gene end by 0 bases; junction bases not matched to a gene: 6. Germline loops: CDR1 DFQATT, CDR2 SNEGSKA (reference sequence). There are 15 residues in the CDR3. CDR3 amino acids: CSAPGLAVSTDTQYF. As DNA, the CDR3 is TGCAGTGCCCCCGGACTAGCGGTTAGCACAGATACGCAGTATTTT.

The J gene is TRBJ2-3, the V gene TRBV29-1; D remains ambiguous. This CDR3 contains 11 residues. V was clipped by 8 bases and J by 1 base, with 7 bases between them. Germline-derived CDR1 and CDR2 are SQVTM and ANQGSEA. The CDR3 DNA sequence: TGCAGCCATCGCGGCACAGATACGCAGTATTTT. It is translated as CSHRGTDTQYF.

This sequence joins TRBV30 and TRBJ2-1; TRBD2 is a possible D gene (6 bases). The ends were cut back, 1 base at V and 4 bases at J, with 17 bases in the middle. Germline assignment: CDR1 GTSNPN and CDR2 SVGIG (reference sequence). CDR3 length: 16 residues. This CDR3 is CAWSDPGLGTYNEQFF. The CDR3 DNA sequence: TGTGCCTGGAGTGACCCGGGGTTAGGGACTTACAATGAGCAGTTCTTC.

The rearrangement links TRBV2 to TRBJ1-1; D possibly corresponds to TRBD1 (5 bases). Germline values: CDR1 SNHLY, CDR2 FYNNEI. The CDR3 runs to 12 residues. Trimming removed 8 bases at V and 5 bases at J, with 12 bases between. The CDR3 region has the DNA TGTGCCAGCCGAGGGAGGGGAACTGAAGCTTTCTTT. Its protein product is CASRGRGTEAFF.

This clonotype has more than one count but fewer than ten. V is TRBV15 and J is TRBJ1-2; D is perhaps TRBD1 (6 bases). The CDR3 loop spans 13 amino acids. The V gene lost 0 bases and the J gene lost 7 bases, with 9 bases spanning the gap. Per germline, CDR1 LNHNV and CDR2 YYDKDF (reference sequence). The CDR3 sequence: CATSRDQQGGYTF. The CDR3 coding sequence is TGTGCCACCAGCAGAGATCAACAGGGTGGCTACACCTTC.

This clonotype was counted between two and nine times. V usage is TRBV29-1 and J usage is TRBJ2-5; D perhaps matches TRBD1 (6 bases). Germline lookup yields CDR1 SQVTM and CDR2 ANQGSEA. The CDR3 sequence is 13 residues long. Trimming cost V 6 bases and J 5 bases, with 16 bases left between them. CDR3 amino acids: CSVLRGQGETQYF. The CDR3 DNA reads TGCAGCGTCCTTAGGGGTCAGGGGGAGACCCAGTACTTC.

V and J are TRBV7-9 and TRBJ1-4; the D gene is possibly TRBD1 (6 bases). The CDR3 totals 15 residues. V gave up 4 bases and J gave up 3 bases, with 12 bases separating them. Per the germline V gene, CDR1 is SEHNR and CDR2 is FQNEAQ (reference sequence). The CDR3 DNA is TGTGCCAGCAGCTCAGCGGACAGTTCTAATGAAAAACTGTTTTTT. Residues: CASSSADSSNEKLFF.

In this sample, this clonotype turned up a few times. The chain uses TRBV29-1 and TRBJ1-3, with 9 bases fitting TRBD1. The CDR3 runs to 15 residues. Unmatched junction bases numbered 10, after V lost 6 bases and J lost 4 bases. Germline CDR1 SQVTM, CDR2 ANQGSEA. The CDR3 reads CSVDPGQGRGNTIYF. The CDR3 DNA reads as TGCAGCGTGGACCCCGGACAGGGGCGGGGAAACACCATATATTTT.

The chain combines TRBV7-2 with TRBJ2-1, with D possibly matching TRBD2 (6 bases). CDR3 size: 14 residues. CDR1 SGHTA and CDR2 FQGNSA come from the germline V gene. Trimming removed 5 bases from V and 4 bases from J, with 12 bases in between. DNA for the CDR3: TGTGCCAGCAGCCGGGCGGGGCCTTACAATGAGCAGTTCTTC. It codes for CASSRAGPYNEQFF.

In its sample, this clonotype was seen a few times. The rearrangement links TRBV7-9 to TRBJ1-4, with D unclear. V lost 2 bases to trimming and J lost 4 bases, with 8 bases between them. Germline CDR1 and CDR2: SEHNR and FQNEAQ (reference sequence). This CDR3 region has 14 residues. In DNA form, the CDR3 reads TGTGCCAGCAGCTTAATGACCTATAATGAAAAACTGTTTTTT. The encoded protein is CASSLMTYNEKLFF. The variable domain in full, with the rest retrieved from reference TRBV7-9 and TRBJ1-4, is DTGVSQNPRHKITKRGQNVTFRCDPISEHNRLYWYRQTLGQGPEFLTYFQNEAQLEKSRLLSDRFSAERPKGSFSTLEIQRTEQGDSAMYLCASSLMTYNEKLFFGSGTQLSVL.

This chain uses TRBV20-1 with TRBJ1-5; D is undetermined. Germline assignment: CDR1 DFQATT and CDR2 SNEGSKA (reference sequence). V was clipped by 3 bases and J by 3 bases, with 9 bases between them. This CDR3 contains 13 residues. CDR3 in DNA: TGCAGTGCTAGCGACACCCCCAATCAGCCCCAGCATTTT. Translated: CSASDTPNQPQHF.

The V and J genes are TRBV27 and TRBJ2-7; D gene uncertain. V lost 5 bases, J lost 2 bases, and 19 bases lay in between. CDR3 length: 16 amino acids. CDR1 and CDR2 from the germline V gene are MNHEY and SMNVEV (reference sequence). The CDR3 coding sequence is TGTGCCAGCAGTCCCGTTCCCTTACGGGTACCCTACGAGCAGTACTTC. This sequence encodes CASSPVPLRVPYEQYF.

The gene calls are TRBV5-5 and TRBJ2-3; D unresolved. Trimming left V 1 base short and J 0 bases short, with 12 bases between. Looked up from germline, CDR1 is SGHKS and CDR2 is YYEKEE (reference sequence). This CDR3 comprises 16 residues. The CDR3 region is CASSLRPSSSTDTQYF. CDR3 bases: TGTGCCAGCAGCTTGAGGCCCTCTTCTAGCACAGATACGCAGTATTTT.

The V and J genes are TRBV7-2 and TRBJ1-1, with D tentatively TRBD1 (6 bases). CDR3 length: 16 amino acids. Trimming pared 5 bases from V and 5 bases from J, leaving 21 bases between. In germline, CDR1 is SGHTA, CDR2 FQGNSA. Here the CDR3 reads CASSLRDTLIRTEAFF. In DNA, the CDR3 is TGTGCCAGCAGCCTGCGGGACACCCTTATTCGGACTGAAGCTTTCTTT.

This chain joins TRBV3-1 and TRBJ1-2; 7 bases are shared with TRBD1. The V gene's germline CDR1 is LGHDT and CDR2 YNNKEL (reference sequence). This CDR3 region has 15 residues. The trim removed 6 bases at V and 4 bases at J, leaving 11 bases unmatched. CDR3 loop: CASSQTGEYGYGYTF. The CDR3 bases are TGTGCCAGCAGTCAAACAGGGGAATACGGCTATGGCTACACCTTC.

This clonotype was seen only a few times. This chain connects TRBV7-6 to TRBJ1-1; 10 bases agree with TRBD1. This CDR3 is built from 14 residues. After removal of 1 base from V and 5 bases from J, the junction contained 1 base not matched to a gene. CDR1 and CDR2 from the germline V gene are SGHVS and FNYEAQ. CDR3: CASSLEGQGTEAFF. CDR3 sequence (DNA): TGTGCCAGCAGCTTAGAGGGACAGGGGACTGAAGCTTTCTTT.

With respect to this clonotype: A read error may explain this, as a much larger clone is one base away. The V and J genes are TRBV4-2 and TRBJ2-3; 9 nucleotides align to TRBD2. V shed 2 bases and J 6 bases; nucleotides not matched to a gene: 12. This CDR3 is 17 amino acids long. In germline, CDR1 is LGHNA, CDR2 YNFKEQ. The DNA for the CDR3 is TGTGCCAGCAGCCAAAATGGGGCGGGAGGGGGTGCGGATACGCAGTATTTT. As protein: CASSQNGAGGGADTQYF.

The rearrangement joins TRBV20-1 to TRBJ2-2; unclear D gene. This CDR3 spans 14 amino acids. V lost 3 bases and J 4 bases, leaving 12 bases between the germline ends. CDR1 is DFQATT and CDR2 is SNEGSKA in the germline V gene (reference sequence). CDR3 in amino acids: CSASWGPGTGELFF. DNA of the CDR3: TGCAGTGCTAGTTGGGGTCCGGGCACCGGGGAGCTGTTTTTT.

The DNA of the CDR3 is TGCAGTGCCCAACATTATTCCGGGGGCGGTCGAATCAATCAGCCCCAGCATTTT. Residues: CSAQHYSGGGRINQPQHF. The chain has TRBV20-1 and TRBJ1-5; tentative D call: TRBD1 (6 bases). The CDR3 covers 18 residues. V was shortened by 6 bases and J by 3 bases, with 27 bases between the two germline ends. In germline, CDR1 is DFQATT, CDR2 SNEGSKA (reference sequence).

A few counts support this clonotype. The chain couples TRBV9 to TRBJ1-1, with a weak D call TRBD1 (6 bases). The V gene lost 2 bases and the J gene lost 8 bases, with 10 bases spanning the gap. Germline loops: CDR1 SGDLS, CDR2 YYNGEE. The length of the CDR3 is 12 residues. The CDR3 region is CASSVGGGEAFF. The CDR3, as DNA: TGTGCCAGCAGCGTTGGAGGGGGAGAAGCTTTCTTT.

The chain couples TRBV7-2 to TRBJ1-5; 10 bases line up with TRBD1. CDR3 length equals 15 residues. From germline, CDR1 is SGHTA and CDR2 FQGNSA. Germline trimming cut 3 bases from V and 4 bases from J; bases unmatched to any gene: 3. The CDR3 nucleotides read TGTGCCAGCAGCTTTGACAGGGGGCTTAATCAGCCCCAGCATTTT. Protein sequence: CASSFDRGLNQPQHF.

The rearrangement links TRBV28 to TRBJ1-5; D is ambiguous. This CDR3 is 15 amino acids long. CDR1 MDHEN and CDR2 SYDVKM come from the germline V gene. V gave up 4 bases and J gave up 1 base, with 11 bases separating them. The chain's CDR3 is CASSSRGVSNQPQHF. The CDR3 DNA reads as TGTGCCAGCAGTTCCCGGGGAGTGAGCAATCAGCCCCAGCATTTT.

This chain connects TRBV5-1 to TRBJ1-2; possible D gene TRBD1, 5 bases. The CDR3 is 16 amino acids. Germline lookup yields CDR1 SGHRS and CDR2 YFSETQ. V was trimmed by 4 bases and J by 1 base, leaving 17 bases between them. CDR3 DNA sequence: TGCGCCAGCAGCCCACTCCGGGGACCCCTTAACTATGGCTACACCTTC. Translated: CASSPLRGPLNYGYTF.

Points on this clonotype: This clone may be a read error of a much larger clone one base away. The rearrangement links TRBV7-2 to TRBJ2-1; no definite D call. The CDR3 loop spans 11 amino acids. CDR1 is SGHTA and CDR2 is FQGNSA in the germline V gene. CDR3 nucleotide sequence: TGTGCCGGCAGGTACTACAATGAGCAGTTCTTC. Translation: CAGRYYNEQFF.

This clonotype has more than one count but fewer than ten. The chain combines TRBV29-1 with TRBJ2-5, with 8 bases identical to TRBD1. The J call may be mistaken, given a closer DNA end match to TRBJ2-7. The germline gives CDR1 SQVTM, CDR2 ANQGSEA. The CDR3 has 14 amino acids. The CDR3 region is CSVGGTGQGHEQYF. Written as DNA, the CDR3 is TGCAGCGTCGGAGGGACAGGCCAGGGCCACGAGCAGTACTTC.